These 24 T cell receptor beta chains came from one sample sequenced in a study of siplizumab effects on memory and regulatory T cells. Libraries were prepared by immunoSEQ multiplex PCR; TCRdb keeps only in-frame clonotypes and omits some of them. This sample carries over 100,000 clones, 90% to 95% of them seen once, and the ten largest clones take about 0.75%. The material sequenced was Tregs sorted from blood. Receptors originate from a human donor in good health.

The V call is TRBV7-6, the J call TRBJ2-1; 7 positions agree with TRBD1. V shed 1 base and J 7 bases; nucleotides not matched to a gene: 13. Germline loops: CDR1 SGHVS, CDR2 FNYEAQ. This CDR3 contains 17 residues. CDR3 nucleotides: TGTGCCAGCAGCTTAGTTACCCGGCACAGGGGTGGAAATGAGCAGTTCTTC. Protein sequence: CASSLVTRHRGGNEQFF.

The CDR3 spells CASSLGHLGNTIYF. CDR3 nucleotides: TGTGCCAGCAGCCTCGGACACCTTGGAAACACCATATATTTT. V and J are TRBV11-3 and TRBJ1-3; weak D call: TRBD1 (5 bases). CDR1 and CDR2 (germline): SGHNT, YENEEA. The CDR3 covers 14 residues. The V gene lost 5 bases and the J gene lost 3 bases, with 11 bases spanning the gap.

V gene TRBV9 combines with J gene TRBJ2-3; 12 positions match TRBD1. The V segment lost 0 bases and the J segment 2 bases; nucleotides outside the gene matches: 10. From germline, CDR1 is SGDLS and CDR2 YYNGEE. This CDR3 spans 19 amino acids. CDR3 sequence: CASSVVPGQGAFTTDTQYF. The CDR3 DNA reads TGTGCCAGCAGCGTAGTACCGGGACAGGGGGCTTTTACCACAGATACGCAGTATTTT.

This chain joins TRBV2 and TRBJ2-1; unclear D gene. Germline CDR1 reads SNHLY; CDR2 reads FYNNEI. V was cut by 8 bases and J by 6 bases, with 14 bases left in between. CDR3 length equals 13 residues. CDR3 region: CASVFRWGNEQFF. Written as DNA, the CDR3 is TGTGCCAGCGTTTTTAGGTGGGGCAATGAGCAGTTCTTC.

This chain uses TRBV7-3 with TRBJ2-5; D unclear. Trimming cost V 6 bases and J 0 bases, with 17 bases left between them. This CDR3 contains 16 residues. Germline V gene data show CDR1 as SGHTA and CDR2 as FQGTGA. CDR3: CASRPTNEKYQETQYF. DNA for the CDR3: TGTGCCAGCAGACCTACCAACGAGAAGTACCAAGAGACCCAGTACTTC.

The chain employs TRBV18 and TRBJ1-1; D is possibly TRBD1 (6 bases). V lost 3 bases and J 0 bases, leaving 8 bases between the germline ends. Germline CDR1 reads KGHSH; CDR2 reads LQKENI. This CDR3 comprises 14 residues. The CDR3: CASSPGAVNTEAFF. The CDR3 nucleotides are TGTGCCAGCTCACCGGGGGCCGTGAACACTGAAGCTTTCTTT.

V and J are TRBV6-6 and TRBJ2-7; TRBD1 aligns across 10 bases. The junction had 11 bases not matched to a gene; V was cut back by 6 bases and J by 6 bases. The CDR3 loop spans 15 amino acids. Germline assignment: CDR1 MNHNY and CDR2 SVGAGI (reference sequence). CDR3 protein: CASSDPDRGRVEQYF. For the CDR3, the DNA is TGTGCCAGCAGCGACCCAGACAGGGGGCGGGTCGAGCAGTACTTC.

This sequence joins TRBV11-1 and TRBJ2-7, with D hard to call. CDR3 length: 14 amino acids. The germline CDR1 and CDR2 sequences are SGHAT and FQDESV (reference sequence). Trimming cost V 0 bases and J 2 bases, with 8 bases left between them. For the CDR3, the DNA is TGTGCCAGCAGCTTAGCGCAGCAGGCCTACGAGCAGTACTTC. It encodes CASSLAQQAYEQYF.

The chain employs TRBV7-6 and TRBJ2-7; TRBD1 agrees at 9 bases. V lost 5 bases and J lost 3; bases outside the gene matches: 11. Germline V gene lookup returns CDR1 SGHVS and CDR2 FNYEAQ. CDR3 size: 16 residues. CDR3 protein: CASSPGPRTGDYEQYF. The CDR3 coding sequence is TGTGCCAGCAGCCCCGGTCCCCGGACAGGGGACTACGAGCAGTACTTC.

This clone appeared a single time. V is TRBV5-1 and J is TRBJ2-2; D gene ambiguous. The germline V gene has CDR1 SGHRS and CDR2 YFSETQ. V lost 6 bases to trimming and J lost 0 bases, with 12 bases between them. The CDR3 loop spans 15 amino acids. CDR3 DNA sequence: TGCGCCAGCACCCTGGCGGTAGCGAACACCGGGGAGCTGTTTTTT. This encodes CASTLAVANTGELFF.

The rearrangement links TRBV30 to TRBJ1-5; 8 nucleotides line up with TRBD1. The germline gives CDR1 GTSNPN, CDR2 SVGIG (reference sequence). This CDR3 contains 14 residues. Unmatched junction bases numbered 1, after V lost 1 base and J lost 2 bases. CDR3 residues: CAWSADRGNQPQHF. In DNA form, the CDR3 reads TGTGCCTGGAGTGCGGACAGGGGCAATCAGCCCCAGCATTTT.

The genes are TRBV5-5 and TRBJ2-7; D might be TRBD1 (5 bases). V lost 4 bases and J lost 0, with 14 bases in between. The CDR3 extends over 15 amino acids. The germline V gene has CDR1 SGHKS and CDR2 YYEKEE (reference sequence). This chain's CDR3 is CASSTDINFSYEQYF. In DNA, the CDR3 is TGTGCCAGCAGCACGGACATTAACTTCTCCTACGAGCAGTACTTC.

The rearrangement joins TRBV30 to TRBJ1-3; D not certain. Germline V gene lookup returns CDR1 GTSNPN and CDR2 SVGIG (reference sequence). V was clipped by 4 bases and J by 1 base, with 5 bases between them. The CDR3 has 12 amino acids. CDR3 coding DNA: TGTGCCTGGACAGCTTCTGGAAACACCATATATTTT. Protein sequence: CAWTASGNTIYF.

The chain couples TRBV20-1 to TRBJ2-5; D ambiguous. CDR1 DFQATT and CDR2 SNEGSKA come from the germline V gene (reference sequence). The CDR3 runs 11 residues. Trimming removed 0 bases from V and 2 bases from J, with 1 base in between. The CDR3 protein is CSARDQETQYF. CDR3 nucleotides: TGCAGTGCTAGAGATCAAGAGACCCAGTACTTC.

The chain has TRBV29-1 and TRBJ1-5; D remains unclear. The V end was cut by 6 bases, the J end by 0 bases, with 9 bases between. CDR3 length equals 13 residues. Looked up from germline, CDR1 is SQVTM and CDR2 is ANQGSEA. Here the CDR3 reads CSVGIFSNQPQHF. The CDR3, as DNA: TGCAGCGTGGGGATTTTTAGCAATCAGCCCCAGCATTTT.

The chain is built from TRBV5-1 and TRBJ2-7; 9 bases line up with TRBD2. The CDR3 extends over 18 amino acids. Germline-derived CDR1 and CDR2 are SGHRS and YFSETQ. V was pared by 3 bases and J by 2 bases, with 15 bases of the junction left unmatched. The DNA for the CDR3 is TGCGCCAGCAGCTCAGGGGGGTATACTGGCGGGAGGGCCTACGAGCAGTACTTC. Translated, it gives CASSSGGYTGGRAYEQYF.

The chain employs TRBV5-6 and TRBJ1-4; weak D call: TRBD1 (5 bases). The V end was cut by 0 bases, the J end by 8 bases, with 11 bases between. The CDR3 contains 14 residues. The V gene's germline CDR1 is SGHDT and CDR2 YYEEEE. The CDR3 nucleotides are TGTGCCAGCAGCTTGGCCCAGGGTGGCGAAAAACTGTTTTTT. Its translation is CASSLAQGGEKLFF.

Comment on this clone: The junction and the germline gene differ at one end; a read error may be behind it. In nucleotides, the CDR3 is TGTGCCAGCAGACTGACTAGCGGGGTCCCCCTTTCCAACTTC. Its translation: CASRLTSGVPLSNF. This sequence joins TRBV6-5 and TRBJ2-5; 11 bases are a match to TRBD2. CDR3 size: 14 residues. Germline V gene data show CDR1 as MNHEY and CDR2 as SVGAGI.

This clone was observed a few times. The V and J genes are TRBV10-3 and TRBJ1-2, with 7 bases lining up with TRBD1. This CDR3 is built from 13 residues. Trimming at V came to 5 bases and at J to 5 bases, leaving 5 bases not matched to a gene. Looked up from germline, CDR1 is ENHRY and CDR2 is SYGVKD. This CDR3 reads CAISTGELYGYTF. CDR3 DNA: TGTGCCATCAGTACAGGGGAACTTTATGGCTACACCTTC.

The chain employs TRBV2 and TRBJ1-2; D uncertain. There are 17 residues in the CDR3. In germline, CDR1 is SNHLY, CDR2 FYNNEI. With 4 bases removed from V and 1 base from J, the gap between germline ends came to 19 bases. Written as DNA, the CDR3 is TGTGCCAGCAGTGGTCCAATCCCACCAAGAAGTAACTATGGCTACACCTTC. Its translation is CASSGPIPPRSNYGYTF.

The chain couples TRBV9 to TRBJ2-1, with 7 positions matching TRBD1. The CDR3 has 15 amino acids. V lost 0 bases, J lost 5 bases, and 5 bases stayed unmatched. Germline CDR1 and CDR2: SGDLS and YYNGEE. CDR3 region: CASSVDGTAHNEQFF. The CDR3, as DNA: TGTGCCAGCAGCGTAGATGGGACAGCACACAATGAGCAGTTCTTC.

The chain is built from TRBV4-2 and TRBJ1-4; D is ambiguous. The V end lost 2 bases, the J end lost 8 bases, and 9 bases lay between the germline ends. Looked up from germline, CDR1 is LGHNA and CDR2 is YNFKEQ. CDR3 length: 13 residues. CDR3 amino acids: CASSQPLYEKLFF. CDR3 in DNA: TGTGCCAGCAGCCAACCCCTCTACGAAAAACTGTTTTTT.

This clone is a singleton in its sample. The rearrangement links TRBV2 to TRBJ2-7; 13 bases align to TRBD2. V lost 5 bases, J lost 4 bases, and 5 bases stayed unmatched. Germline V gene lookup returns CDR1 SNHLY and CDR2 FYNNEI. The CDR3 is 15 residues long. The CDR3 reads CASSPTSGGKYEQYF. Written as DNA, the CDR3 is TGTGCCAGCAGTCCGACTAGCGGGGGGAAGTACGAGCAGTACTTC.

The V gene is TRBV5-1, the J gene TRBJ2-2; perhaps TRBD2 as D (6 bases). Germline-derived CDR1 and CDR2 are SGHRS and YFSETQ. V lost 4 bases and J 7 bases, leaving 8 bases between the germline ends. The CDR3 totals 12 residues. The CDR3 bases are TGCGCCAGCAGCGCGACTAGCGGGGAGCTGTTTTTT. It specifies CASSATSGELFF.